Listed here are 20 T cell receptor beta chains from one sample, sequenced in a study of CD8 T cells in ankylosing spondylitis. One entry per CDR3 protein results from TCRdb running MiXCR on the 5' RACE reads. In the table there are a few hundred thousand distinct CDR3 sequences, around 10% of which are singletons. Specimen: blood, either unsorted or a sorted T cell fraction (not recorded which). The origin of the receptors is a male donor with ankylosing spondylitis or in good health (not recorded which).

This CDR3 is CASSNGGMMEFQKEKLFF. DNA for the CDR3: TGTGCCAGTAGTAACGGCGGCATGATGGAGTTCCAAAAGGAAAAACTGTTTTTT. V gene TRBV19 combines with J gene TRBJ1-4; D gene uncertain. Trimming removed 4 bases at V and 8 bases at J, with 26 bases between. Germline V gene data show CDR1 as LNHDA and CDR2 as SQIVND (reference sequence). This CDR3 contains 18 residues.

This clonotype was seen a single time. A much larger clone lies a single base off, so this may be a read error. V is TRBV20-1 and J is TRBJ1-2, with TRBD1 matching 7 bases. This CDR3 region has 12 residues. Germline-derived CDR1 and CDR2 are DFQATT and SNEGSKA (reference sequence). CDR3: CSAAQGNYDYTF. The CDR3 DNA reads as TGCAGTGCGGCACAGGGGAACTATGACTACACCTTC.

Only a few counts were recorded for this clonotype. This chain connects TRBV18 to TRBJ1-1, with D perhaps matching TRBD1 (5 bases). Trimming took off 2 bases at V and 6 bases at J, with 10 bases between the two ends. Germline CDR1 KGHSH, CDR2 LQKENI. The CDR3 covers 13 residues. For the CDR3, the DNA is TGTGCCAGCTCACCAGGGACGGCGGCTGAAGCTTTCTTT. Encoded protein: CASSPGTAAEAFF.

This clonotype has more than one count but fewer than ten. J is TRBJ2-1 and V is TRBV27; 11 bases are a match to TRBD2. With V trimmed by 8 bases and J by 4 bases, 7 bases remained unmatched. CDR1 is MNHEY, CDR2 SMNVEV, per germline (reference sequence). The CDR3 loop spans 15 amino acids. The CDR3 is CASAPGTSGYNEQFF. CDR3 bases: TGTGCCAGCGCACCTGGGACTAGCGGTTACAATGAGCAGTTCTTC.

This clonotype was recorded at least ten times. This sequence joins TRBV9 and TRBJ1-2; TRBD1 is a possible D gene (5 bases). Germline CDR1 is SGDLS and CDR2 is YYNGEE. The CDR3 loop spans 15 amino acids. V lost 2 bases and J lost 5, with 16 bases in between. The DNA of the CDR3 is TGTGCCAGCAGCGTGGATTGGGGCGGTTATTATGGCTACACCTTC. Residues: CASSVDWGGYYGYTF.

This clonotype showed up many times. This chain links TRBV4-1 with TRBJ2-7; 8 bases fit TRBD2. The CDR3 covers 16 residues. Unmatched junction bases numbered 13, after V lost 1 base and J lost 8 bases. Per germline, CDR1 MGHRA and CDR2 YSYEKL. The CDR3 region is CASSQGRGGPKDKQYF. CDR3 DNA sequence: TGCGCCAGCAGCCAAGGTCGGGGGGGGCCTAAAGACAAGCAGTACTTC.

Only a few counts were recorded for this clonotype. The DNA for the CDR3 is TGTGCCAGCAGAGGCTGGGCCGGAGAGACCCAGTACTTC. Amino acids: CASRGWAGETQYF. The V gene is TRBV2, the J gene TRBJ2-5; no definite D call. Per germline, CDR1 SNHLY and CDR2 FYNNEI. The CDR3 runs to 13 residues. V was shortened by 6 bases and J by 4 bases, with 12 bases between the two germline ends.

This clonotype was detected many times. The chain recombines TRBV7-3 with TRBJ2-1, with 11 bases lining up with TRBD2. This CDR3 contains 15 residues. Germline-derived CDR1 and CDR2 are SGHTA and FQGTGA. After removal of 2 bases from V and 7 bases from J, the junction contained 4 bases not matched to a gene. CDR3 DNA: TGTGCCAGCAGCTTACTAGCGGGAGGTGTTAATGAGCAGTTCTTC. Protein product: CASSLLAGGVNEQFF.

This clonotype has a handful of counts. The chain combines TRBV12-3 or TRBV12-4 with TRBJ2-7; D is undetermined. The CDR3 extends over 14 amino acids. Trimming removed 3 bases from V and 6 bases from J, with 15 bases in between. The CDR3 DNA follows: TGTGCCAGCAGTTTTACGCCCGGGCACGGCGAGCAGTACTTC. Its translation is CASSFTPGHGEQYF.

This chain uses TRBV7-2 with TRBJ2-3, with unresolved D. Germline assignment: CDR1 SGHTA and CDR2 FQGNSA. Trimming left V 1 base short and J 10 bases short, with 15 bases between. The CDR3 extends over 14 amino acids. The CDR3 region has the DNA TGTGCCAGCAGCTTAGAGAGGCCCGCAGTGGCGCAGTATTTT. Its protein is CASSLERPAVAQYF.

This clonotype showed up many times. The chain's CDR3 is CASSVMGLADNTGELFF. The CDR3 DNA reads as TGTGCCAGCAGCGTAATGGGACTAGCGGATAACACCGGGGAGCTGTTTTTT. This chain uses TRBV9 with TRBJ2-2, with TRBD2 identical over 11 bases. The CDR3 length is 17 residues. Trimming cost V 1 base and J 2 bases; bases outside gene matches: 4. The germline CDR1 and CDR2 sequences are SGDLS and YYNGEE.

This clonotype came up a few times. The V gene is TRBV7-6, the J gene TRBJ1-1; no firm D call. CDR1 is SGHVS and CDR2 is FNYEAQ in the germline V gene. The V end was cut by 4 bases, the J end by 1 base, with 7 bases between. The CDR3 is 13 amino acids. CDR3 bases: TGTGCCAGCAGCTCGTTATCGAACACTGAAGCTTTCTTT. This translates into CASSSLSNTEAFF.

This clonotype was seen at least ten times. The V call is TRBV27, the J call TRBJ2-7; D is undetermined. The CDR3 is 13 amino acids. V gave up 6 bases and J gave up 2 bases, with 11 bases separating them. Germline V gene sequence: CDR1 MNHEY, CDR2 SMNVEV (reference sequence). CDR3 bases: TGTGCCAGCAGCCTGGGATCGACCTACGAGCAGTACTTC. It encodes CASSLGSTYEQYF.

This clonotype was counted at least ten times. This sequence joins TRBV7-2 and TRBJ2-5; D remains unclear. The CDR3 contains 11 residues. V lost 2 bases, J lost 7 bases, and 5 bases lay in between. Germline V gene lookup returns CDR1 SGHTA and CDR2 FQGNSA. Here the CDR3 reads CASSLLGTQYF. The CDR3 nucleotides read TGTGCCAGCAGCTTACTAGGGACCCAGTACTTC.

This clonotype has only a few counts. The chain employs TRBV6-1 and TRBJ2-7; 9 bases agree with TRBD1. Germline CDR1 reads MNHNS; CDR2 reads SASEGT. This CDR3 contains 15 residues. V was pared by 5 bases and J by 3 bases, with 8 bases of the junction left unmatched. The CDR3 loop reads CASSPGTGNLYEQYF. CDR3 nucleotides: TGTGCCAGCAGTCCGGGGACAGGGAACCTCTACGAGCAGTACTTC.

This clonotype has only a few counts. For the CDR3, the DNA is TGTGCCAGCAGCCCTGCACTGTCGTTCTACGAGCAGTACTTC. Protein: CASSPALSFYEQYF. The chain has TRBV7-9 and TRBJ2-7; no reliable D call. V lost 5 bases and J lost 3, with 14 bases in between. Germline-derived CDR1 and CDR2 are SEHNR and FQNEAQ (reference sequence). CDR3 length equals 14 residues. Using reference TRBV7-9 and TRBJ2-7 for the parts outside the CDR3, the full variable domain is DTGVSQNPRHKITKRGQNVTFRCDPISEHNRLYWYRQTLGQGPEFLTYFQNEAQLEKSRLLSDRFSAERPKGSFSTLEIQRTEQGDSAMYLCASSPALSFYEQYFGPGTRLTVT.

This clonotype was seen repeatedly, ten times or more. The J gene is TRBJ2-5, the V gene TRBV28, with no clear D. V gave up 6 bases and J gave up 2 bases, with 4 bases separating them. This CDR3 contains 11 residues. Germline V gene lookup returns CDR1 MDHEN and CDR2 SYDVKM. The CDR3 DNA reads TGTGCCAGCAGGGTTCAAGAGACCCAGTACTTC. Translating gives CASRVQETQYF.

This clonotype was detected many times. V usage is TRBV5-1 and J usage is TRBJ1-2; D uncertain. The CDR3 covers 12 residues. Germline CDR1 is SGHRS and CDR2 is YFSETQ. With 1 base removed from V and 8 bases from J, the gap between germline ends came to 9 bases. Here the CDR3 reads CASSLKGEGYTF. In DNA, the CDR3 is TGCGCCAGCAGCTTGAAGGGAGAGGGCTACACCTTC.

This clonotype was detected many times. The chain has TRBV5-1 and TRBJ1-5; TRBD1 agrees at 10 bases. The CDR3 loop spans 14 amino acids. With V trimmed by 4 bases and J by 8 bases, 6 bases remained unmatched. Germline CDR1 is SGHRS and CDR2 is YFSETQ. The CDR3 sequence is CASSMGDRGEPQHF. The DNA for the CDR3 is TGCGCCAGCAGCATGGGGGACAGGGGTGAGCCCCAGCATTTT.

This clonotype turned up a few times. The chain combines TRBV5-5 with TRBJ2-7, with a weak D call TRBD1 (6 bases). V lost 3 bases and J lost 4, with 14 bases in between. The CDR3 has 14 amino acids. Germline lookup yields CDR1 SGHKS and CDR2 YYEKEE (reference sequence). This CDR3 is CASSWAQGKYEQYF. The CDR3 DNA follows: TGTGCCAGCAGCTGGGCACAGGGTAAGTACGAGCAGTACTTC.